This T cell receptor beta chain was obtained from a study of blood T cells in healthy people across ages. General study points: PBMCs that were unsorted prevented a conclusive naive versus antigen-experienced comparison.

PBMCs, at least 6 million per sample, were isolated. Extraction yielded at least 5 micrograms of total RNA per sample. This clonotype has a handful of counts. Its antigen is currently unknown. Together with a sample-barcoded 5' primer, a J-beta primer mix was included in a second PCR lasting about 6 to 12 cycles. The authors tagged each cDNA molecule using a template-switch adaptor with 12 random nucleotides. TCRdb re-called the 5' RACE reads with MiXCR, one entry per CDR3 protein. The repertoire holds hundreds of thousands of distinct CDR3 sequences, with about 51% as singletons. This CDR3 region has 16 residues. Trimming took off 0 bases at V and 9 bases at J, with 16 bases between the two ends. Germline V gene lookup returns CDR1 SGHRS and CDR2 YFSETQ.

Sequenced material: blood. The chain carries TRBV5-1 and TRBJ1-6; no reliable D call. The clonotype originates from a woman older than 75 in good health. The CDR3 DNA sequence: TGCGCCAGCAGCTTGGCCTATATCGGACTGGGTTCACCCCTCCACTTT. It is translated as CASSLAYIGLGSPLHF.